These T cell receptor beta chains were read from a single sample in a study of blood T cell repertoires in COVID-19. Generated by immunoSEQ multiplex PCR, the TCRdb table keeps only in-frame clones and is missing some. There are roughly 70,000 clones in the sample; approximately 80% occur only once, and around a sixth lies in the top ten. What was sequenced was peripheral blood. These receptors all stem from a human donor in a cohort sampled during active COVID-19. Both conserved end residues are part of each CDR3. Each record gives: V gene, CDR3 length, CDR3 protein.

v_gene: TRBV12-3/TRBV12-4
len: 13
CDR3aa: CASSSSRGETQYF

v_gene: TRBV6-5
len: 16
CDR3aa: CASSSLGTGSNQPQHF

v_gene: TRBV4-2
len: 17
CDR3aa: CASSQGTSGMGSDEQFF

v_gene: TRBV2
len: 13
CDR3aa: CASSGGAEEKLFF

v_gene: TRBV3-1/TRBV3-2
len: 15
CDR3aa: CASSYGTGSNYGYTF

v_gene: TRBV14
len: 16
CDR3aa: CASSQLEGGPYNEQFF

v_gene: TRBV19
len: 16
CDR3aa: CASSRRKDREDPGYTF

v_gene: TRBV7-9
len: 15
CDR3aa: CASSLGTAGNQPQHF

v_gene: TRBV19
len: 19
CDR3aa: CASSMPETVSIYSNQPQHF

v_gene: TRBV6-1
len: 16
CDR3aa: CASSGPGTGGFYEQYF

v_gene: TRBV5-4
len: 14
CDR3aa: CASSALGGNEKLFF

v_gene: TRBV7-2
len: 19
CDR3aa: CASSLGGLAGSSSYNEQFF

v_gene: TRBV7-9
len: 13
CDR3aa: CASSLGGQPGYTF

v_gene: TRBV2
len: 14
CDR3aa: CASSRTSGSYEQYF

v_gene: TRBV29-1
len: 13
CDR3aa: CSVEQGAYTEAFF

v_gene: TRBV30
len: 12
CDR3aa: CAWRQGRTEAFF

v_gene: TRBV5-1
len: 17
CDR3aa: CASSLGNRGSNTGELFF

v_gene: TRBV6-5
len: 14
CDR3aa: CASSPQATNEKLFF